A selection of T cell receptor beta chains follows, all from one sample in a study of graft-versus-host responses after intestinal transplantation. No antigen has been assigned to these receptors. This table comes from immunoSEQ multiplex PCR, and its TCRdb copy is limited to in-frame clones, with some not included. The sample carries more than 90,000 clones, over 85% recorded once. Source: unstimulated CD4+ T cells sorted from spleen or lymph node cells, taken before transplant. These receptors were taken from a human donor who was the organ donor for an intestinal transplant. The CDR3 runs from the conserved cysteine through the conserved F or W. Fields, in order: V gene, clone size, D gene, J gene, CDR3 DNA, CDR3 protein. D genes are given only for firm matches. A row's size may be missing; if present it is once, few, many or a size class.

v_call: TRBV18; clone_size: -; d_call: -; j_call: TRBJ1-3; cdr3_nt: TGTGCCAGCTCAGAAGCTCCCAGCTCTGGAAACACCATATATTTT; cdr3_aa: CASSEAPSSGNTIYF
v_call: TRBV6-6; clone_size: -; d_call: TRBD1; j_call: TRBJ1-2; cdr3_nt: TGTGCCAGCAGTTACCGACAGGGTCTGGGCTACACCTTC; cdr3_aa: CASSYRQGLGYTF
v_call: TRBV5-4; clone_size: -; d_call: -; j_call: TRBJ2-1; cdr3_nt: TGTGCCAGCAGCTTGGGCCAGGGGGGGTACAATGAGCAGTTCTTC; cdr3_aa: CASSLGQGGYNEQFF
v_call: TRBV7-2; clone_size: -; d_call: -; j_call: TRBJ2-3; cdr3_nt: TGTGCCAGCAGTCAGGACAGCCCACATCTCACAGATACGCAGTATTTT; cdr3_aa: CASSQDSPHLTDTQYF
v_call: TRBV7-2; clone_size: -; d_call: -; j_call: TRBJ1-1; cdr3_nt: TGTGCCAGCAGCTTAGTTTGGACAATGGCTTTCTTT; cdr3_aa: CASSLVWTMAFF
v_call: TRBV20-1; clone_size: once; d_call: -; j_call: TRBJ1-1; cdr3_nt: TGCAGTGCTCTCAGACAAGAAGCTTTCTTT; cdr3_aa: CSALRQEAFF
v_call: TRBV7-9; clone_size: -; d_call: TRBD1; j_call: TRBJ1-5; cdr3_nt: TGTGCCAGCAGCTTAGGGGACAGGGACGATCAGCCCCAGCATTTT; cdr3_aa: CASSLGDRDDQPQHF
v_call: TRBV4-2; clone_size: -; d_call: TRBD1; j_call: TRBJ1-2; cdr3_nt: TGTGCCAGCAGCCAAAAAACACCGGGACAGGGGAACGGCTACACCTTC; cdr3_aa: CASSQKTPGQGNGYTF
v_call: TRBV27; clone_size: -; d_call: -; j_call: TRBJ2-3; cdr3_nt: TGTGCCAGCAGTTTTTCCTGGGGGGCAGATACGCAGTATTTT; cdr3_aa: CASSFSWGADTQYF
v_call: TRBV28; clone_size: -; d_call: -; j_call: TRBJ1-2; cdr3_nt: TGTGCCAGCAGAGCAGGGGCTGCCTATGGCTACACCTTC; cdr3_aa: CASRAGAAYGYTF
v_call: TRBV10-3; clone_size: -; d_call: -; j_call: TRBJ1-6; cdr3_nt: TGTGCCATCAGGGCTAATAATTCACCCCTCCACTTT; cdr3_aa: CAIRANNSPLHF
v_call: TRBV4-1; clone_size: -; d_call: -; j_call: TRBJ2-5; cdr3_nt: TGCGCCAGCAGCCAAGGGTCGACGGGGACTCGTCAAGAGACCCAGTACTTC; cdr3_aa: CASSQGSTGTRQETQYF
v_call: TRBV7-9; clone_size: -; d_call: TRBD1; j_call: TRBJ1-1; cdr3_nt: TGTGCCAGCAGCTCGAGGACAGGGAGGACTGAAGCTTTCTTT; cdr3_aa: CASSSRTGRTEAFF
v_call: TRBV2; clone_size: once; d_call: TRBD1; j_call: TRBJ1-3; cdr3_nt: TGTGCCAGCAGTGATGTGCAGGGGGCAAACACCATATATTTT; cdr3_aa: CASSDVQGANTIYF